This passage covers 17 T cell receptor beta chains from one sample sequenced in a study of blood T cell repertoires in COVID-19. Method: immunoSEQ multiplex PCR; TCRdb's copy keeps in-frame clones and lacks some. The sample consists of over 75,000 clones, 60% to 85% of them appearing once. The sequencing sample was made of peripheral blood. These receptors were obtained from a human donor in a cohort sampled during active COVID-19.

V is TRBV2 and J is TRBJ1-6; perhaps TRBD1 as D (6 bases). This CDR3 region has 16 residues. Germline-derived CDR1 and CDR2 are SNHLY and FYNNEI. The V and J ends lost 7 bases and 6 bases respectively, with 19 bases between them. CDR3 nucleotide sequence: TGTGCCAGCAATGCTGGGGGTGGGACAATTAATTCACCCCTCCACTTT. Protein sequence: CASNAGGGTINSPLHF.

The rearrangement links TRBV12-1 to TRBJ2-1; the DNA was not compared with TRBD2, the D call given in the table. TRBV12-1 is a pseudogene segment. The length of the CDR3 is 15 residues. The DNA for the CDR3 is TGTGCCAGCAGCCCCGGGACTAGGCCGAGGGATGAGCAGTTCTTC. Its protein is CASSPGTRPRDEQFF.

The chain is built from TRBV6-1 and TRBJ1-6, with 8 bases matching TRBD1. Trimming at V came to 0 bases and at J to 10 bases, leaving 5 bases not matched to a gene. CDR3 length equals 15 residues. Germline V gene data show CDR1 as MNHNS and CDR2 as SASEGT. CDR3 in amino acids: CASSEAPGDRSPLHF. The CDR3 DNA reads TGTGCCAGCAGTGAAGCGCCAGGGGACAGGTCACCCCTCCACTTT.

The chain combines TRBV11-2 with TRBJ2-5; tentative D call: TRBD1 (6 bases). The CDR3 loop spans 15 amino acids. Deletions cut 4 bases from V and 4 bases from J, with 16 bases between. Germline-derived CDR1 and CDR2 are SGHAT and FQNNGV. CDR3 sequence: CASSSGAPGPETQYF. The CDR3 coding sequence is TGTGCCAGCAGCTCAGGGGCCCCGGGGCCAGAGACCCAGTACTTC.

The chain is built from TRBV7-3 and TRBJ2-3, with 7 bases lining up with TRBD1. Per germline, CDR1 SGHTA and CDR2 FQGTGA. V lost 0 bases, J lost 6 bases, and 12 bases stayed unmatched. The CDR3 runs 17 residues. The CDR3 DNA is TGTGCCAGCAGCTTAACGTTAAGGGGGCAGGGTGGTGATACGCAGTATTTT. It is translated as CASSLTLRGQGGDTQYF.

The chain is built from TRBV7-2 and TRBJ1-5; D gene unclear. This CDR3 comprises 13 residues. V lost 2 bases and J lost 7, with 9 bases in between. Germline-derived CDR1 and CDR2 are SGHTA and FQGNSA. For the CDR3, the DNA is TGTGCCAGCAGCTTATCGGAGTCCCAGCCCCAGCATTTT. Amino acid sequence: CASSLSESQPQHF. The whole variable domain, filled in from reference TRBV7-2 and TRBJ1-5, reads GAGVSQSPSNKVTEKGKDVELRCDPISGHTALYWYRQSLGQGLEFLIYFQGNSAPDKSGLPSDRFSAERTGGSVSTLTIQRTQQEDSAVYLCASSLSESQPQHFGDGTRLSIL.

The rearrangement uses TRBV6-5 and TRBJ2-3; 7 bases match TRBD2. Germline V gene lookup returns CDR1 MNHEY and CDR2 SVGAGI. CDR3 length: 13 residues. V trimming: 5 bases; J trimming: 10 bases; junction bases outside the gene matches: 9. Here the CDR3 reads CASSLRASGAQYF. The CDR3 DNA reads TGTGCCAGCAGTCTTAGAGCAAGCGGGGCGCAGTATTTT.

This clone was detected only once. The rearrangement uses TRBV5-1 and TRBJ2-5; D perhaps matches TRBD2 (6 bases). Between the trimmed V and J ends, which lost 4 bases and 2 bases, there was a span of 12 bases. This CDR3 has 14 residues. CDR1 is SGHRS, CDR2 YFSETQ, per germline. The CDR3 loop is CASSQGLSQETQYF. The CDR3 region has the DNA TGCGCCAGCAGCCAGGGACTGTCGCAAGAGACCCAGTACTTC.

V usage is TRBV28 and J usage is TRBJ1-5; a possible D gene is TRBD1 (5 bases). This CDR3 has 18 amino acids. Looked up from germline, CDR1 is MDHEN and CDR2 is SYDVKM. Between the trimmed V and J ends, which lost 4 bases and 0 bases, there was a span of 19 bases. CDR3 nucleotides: TGTGCCAGCAGTTCCGTCCCCCCGACAGTTTATAGCAATCAGCCCCAGCATTTT. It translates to CASSSVPPTVYSNQPQHF.

CDR3 sequence (DNA): TGTGCCAGCAGCGGCCCCCGCGGGGGGTCGCGGGAAAAACTGTTTTTT. Its protein is CASSGPRGGSREKLFF. The V and J genes are TRBV9 and TRBJ1-4, with TRBD1 as a possible D gene (5 bases). V lost 3 bases to trimming and J lost 8 bases, with 20 bases between them. CDR1 and CDR2 (germline): SGDLS, YYNGEE. CDR3 length: 16 residues.

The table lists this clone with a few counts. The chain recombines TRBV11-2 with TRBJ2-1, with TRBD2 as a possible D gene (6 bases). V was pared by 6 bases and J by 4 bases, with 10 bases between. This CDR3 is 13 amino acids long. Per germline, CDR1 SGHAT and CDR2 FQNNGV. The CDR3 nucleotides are TGTGCCAGCAGTCTAGCGACTTACAATGAGCAGTTCTTC. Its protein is CASSLATYNEQFF. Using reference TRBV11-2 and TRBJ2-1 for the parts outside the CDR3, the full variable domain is EAGVAQSPRYKIIEKRQSVAFWCNPISGHATLYWYQQILGQGPKLLIQFQNNGVVDDSQLPKDRFSAERLKGVDSTLKIQPAKLEDSAVYLCASSLATYNEQFFGPGTRLTVL.

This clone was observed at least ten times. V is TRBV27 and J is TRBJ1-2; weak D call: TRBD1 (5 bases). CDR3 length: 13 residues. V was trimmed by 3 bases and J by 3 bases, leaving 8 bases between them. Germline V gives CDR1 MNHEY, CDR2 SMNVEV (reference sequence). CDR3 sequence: CASSFGRDYGYTF. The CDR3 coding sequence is TGTGCCAGCAGTTTTGGCAGGGACTATGGCTACACCTTC.

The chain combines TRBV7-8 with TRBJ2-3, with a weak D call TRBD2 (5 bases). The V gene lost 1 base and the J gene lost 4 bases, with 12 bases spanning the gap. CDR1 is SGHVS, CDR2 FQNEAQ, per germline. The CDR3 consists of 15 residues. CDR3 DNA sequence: TGTGCCAGCAGCTTAGGGACTCCCGTTTCAGATACGCAGTATTTT. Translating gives CASSLGTPVSDTQYF.

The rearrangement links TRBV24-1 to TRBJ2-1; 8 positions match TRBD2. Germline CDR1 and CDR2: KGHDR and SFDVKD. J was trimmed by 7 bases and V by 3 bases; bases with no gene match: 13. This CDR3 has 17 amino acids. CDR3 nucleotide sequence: TGTGCCACCAGTGATCCGGTCGGGGGGGAGGTGGTAAATGAGCAGTTCTTC. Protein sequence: CATSDPVGGEVVNEQFF.

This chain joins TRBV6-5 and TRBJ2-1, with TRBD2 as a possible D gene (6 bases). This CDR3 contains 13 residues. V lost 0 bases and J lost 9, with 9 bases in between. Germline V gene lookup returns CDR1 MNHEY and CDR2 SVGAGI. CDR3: CASSYSGGFEQFF. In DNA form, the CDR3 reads TGTGCCAGCAGTTACTCTGGGGGGTTTGAGCAGTTCTTC.

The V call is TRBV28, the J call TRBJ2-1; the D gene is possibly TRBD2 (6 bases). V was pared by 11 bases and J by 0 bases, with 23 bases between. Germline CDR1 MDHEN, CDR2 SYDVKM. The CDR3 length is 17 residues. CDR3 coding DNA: TGTGCCTCTACATTCGGGCCGGGGGTCGACTCCTACAATGAGCAGTTCTTC. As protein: CASTFGPGVDSYNEQFF.

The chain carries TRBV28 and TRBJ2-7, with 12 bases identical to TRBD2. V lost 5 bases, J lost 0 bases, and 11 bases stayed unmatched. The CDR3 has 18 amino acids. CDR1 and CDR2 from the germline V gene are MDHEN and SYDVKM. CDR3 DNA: TGTGCCAGCAGTCCCCAGGGGACTAGCGGGCCTTACTCCTACGAGCAGTACTTC. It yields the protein CASSPQGTSGPYSYEQYF.